These 14 T cell receptor beta chains share one sample of origin, sequenced in a study of graft-versus-host responses after intestinal transplantation. Sequenced by immunoSEQ multiplex PCR; TCRdb stores in-frame clones only, minus some. The data contain some 17,000 clones, 80% of them singletons. Graft material was processed, releasing intraepithelial and lamina propria lymphocytes. Sequencing was performed on ileum tissue, taken roughly 110 days after intestinal transplant. These receptors were taken from a human patient who received an intestinal transplant, so some T cells may come from the graft donor.

This clone has only a few counts. The rearrangement uses TRBV5-1 and TRBJ1-1, with 8 bases matching TRBD1. V trimming: 4 bases; J trimming: 1 base; junction bases outside the gene matches: 6. The CDR3 is 15 residues long. CDR1 is SGHRS, CDR2 YFSETQ, per germline. This CDR3 is CASSTTGTGNTEAFF. In nucleotides, the CDR3 is TGCGCCAGCAGCACAACCGGGACAGGGAACACTGAAGCTTTCTTT.

Worth noting for this clone: The junction departs from germline at one end; a sequencing error may be responsible. Other DNA sequences in the sample encode the same CDR3. The rearrangement links TRBV7-2 to TRBJ2-2, with D perhaps matching TRBD1 or TRBD2 (6 bases each). There are 16 residues in the CDR3. Germline assignment: CDR1 SGHTA and CDR2 FQGNSA. The CDR3 region has the DNA TGTGCCAGCAGCTGGGGGGCCGGCGGAGTCACCGGAGAGCTGTTTTTT. Protein: CASSWGAGGVTGELFF.

The J gene is TRBJ1-5, the V gene TRBV10-3; a possible D gene is TRBD1 (6 bases). V was shortened by 3 bases and J by 2 bases, with 8 bases between the two germline ends. CDR3 size: 14 residues. In germline, CDR1 is ENHRY, CDR2 SYGVKD. The CDR3 bases are TGTGCCATCAGTGATAACAGGGGCAATCAGCCCCAGCATTTT. It codes for CAISDNRGNQPQHF.

The rearrangement joins TRBV5-4 to TRBJ2-2; 9 bases agree with TRBD1. Germline CDR1 and CDR2: SGHNT and YYREEE (reference sequence). This CDR3 is built from 17 residues. Trimming took 4 bases from V and 1 from J; bases not matched to a gene: 8. DNA of the CDR3: TGTGCCAGCAGCCCGCGAGGGGACAGGGTGAACACCGGGGAGCTGTTTTTT. Translating it yields CASSPRGDRVNTGELFF.

The V call is TRBV29-1, the J call TRBJ2-7; 7 positions agree with TRBD1. Germline V CDR1 and CDR2: SQVTM, ANQGSEA. J was trimmed by 3 bases and V by 6 bases; bases with no gene match: 8. The CDR3 is made up of 13 amino acids. Written as DNA, the CDR3 is TGCAGCGTAGAAACAGGGGACCACTACGAGCAGTACTTC. Protein sequence: CSVETGDHYEQYF.

Notes on this clone: At one boundary the junction diverges from the germline segment, which might be a read error. The V call is TRBV6-4, the J call TRBJ2-7; 10 bases align to TRBD2. The CDR3 is 15 residues long. Per germline, CDR1 MRHNA and CDR2 SNTAGT. CDR3 nucleotide sequence: TGTGCCAGCAGTGAATCTAGCGGGAGCTCCTACGAGCAGCACTTC. Encoded protein: CASSESSGSSYEQHF.

This sequence joins TRBV5-1 and TRBJ2-7, with D possibly matching TRBD2 (6 bases). Germline V gives CDR1 SGHRS, CDR2 YFSETQ. V dropped 0 bases and J dropped 2 bases, with 15 bases sitting between them. The CDR3 covers 16 residues. CDR3 in DNA: TGCGCCAGCAGCTTGGCGGTAGCGGATGCAACCTACGAGCAGTACTTC. Encoded protein: CASSLAVADATYEQYF.

V and J are TRBV30 and TRBJ1-1, with D hard to call. Germline V lookup: CDR1 GTSNPN, CDR2 SVGIG (reference sequence). V gave up 6 bases and J gave up 0 bases, with 14 bases separating them. The CDR3 consists of 14 residues. The CDR3 DNA follows: TGTGCCTGTTCGAGCGACCGATTGAACACTGAAGCTTTCTTT. Protein: CACSSDRLNTEAFF.

The CDR3 nucleotides are TGTGCCAGCAGCACACCGGGGCGAAAACCAGGCTTCTACAATGAGCAGTTCTTC. This codes for CASSTPGRKPGFYNEQFF. The rearrangement uses TRBV7-9 and TRBJ2-1, with D perhaps assigned TRBD1 or TRBD2 (5 bases each). The CDR3 spans 18 residues. The germline V gene has CDR1 SEHNR and CDR2 FQNEAQ (reference sequence). Trimming cost V 5 bases and J 3 bases, with 23 bases left between them.

V usage is TRBV4-1 and J usage is TRBJ1-2; 10 nucleotides align to TRBD1. This CDR3 has 16 amino acids. Germline V gene lookup returns CDR1 MGHRA and CDR2 YSYEKL. Trimming removed 0 bases from V and 3 bases from J; junction bases left unmatched: 4. For the CDR3, the DNA is TGCGCCAGCAGCCAAGATTCGGGACAGGGGTACTATGGCTACACCTTC. This codes for CASSQDSGQGYYGYTF.

The chain recombines TRBV6-5 with TRBJ2-3; D remains unclear. CDR1 is MNHEY and CDR2 is SVGAGI in the germline V gene. The V gene lost 6 bases and the J gene lost 5 bases, with 9 bases spanning the gap. This CDR3 comprises 12 residues. The CDR3 protein is CASSRREDTQYF. CDR3 nucleotide sequence: TGTGCCAGCAGCCGACGAGAAGATACGCAGTATTTT.

This rearrangement joins TRBV5-1 to TRBJ2-7; the D gene is possibly TRBD1 (5 bases). V was shortened by 0 bases and J by 9 bases, with 25 bases between the two germline ends. The length of the CDR3 is 17 residues. Germline loops: CDR1 SGHRS, CDR2 YFSETQ. The CDR3 loop is CASSLDEIRGPILVQYF. CDR3 sequence (DNA): TGCGCCAGCAGCTTGGATGAAATAAGGGGCCCAATACTCGTGCAGTACTTC.

Comments on this clone: A far larger clone is only one base removed, so a read error is likely. Other nucleotide sequences from this sample produce the same CDR3. This chain connects TRBV6-1 to TRBJ1-5, with D possibly TRBD1 on 5 matching bases. Germline CDR1 and CDR2: MNHNS and SASEGT. The CDR3 is made up of 13 amino acids. Trimming removed 8 bases at V and 5 bases at J, with 13 bases between. This CDR3 reads CASAWGFDQPQHF. The CDR3 DNA reads TGTGCCAGCGCGTGGGGGTTCGATCAGCCCCAGCATTTT.

The chain uses TRBV28 and TRBJ1-5; no firm D call. This CDR3 contains 12 residues. CDR1 is MDHEN, CDR2 SYDVKM, per germline. V was trimmed by 8 bases and J by 3 bases, leaving 8 bases between them. DNA of the CDR3: TGTGCCAGCCTGAGTTACAATCAGCCCCAGCATTTT. This codes for CASLSYNQPQHF. The full variable domain, completed using reference TRBV28 and TRBJ1-5, is DVKVTQSSRYLVKRTGEKVFLECVQDMDHENMFWYRQDPGLGLRLIYFSYDVKMKEKGDIPEGYSVSREKKERFSLILESASTNQTSMYLCASLSYNQPQHFGDGTRLSIL.